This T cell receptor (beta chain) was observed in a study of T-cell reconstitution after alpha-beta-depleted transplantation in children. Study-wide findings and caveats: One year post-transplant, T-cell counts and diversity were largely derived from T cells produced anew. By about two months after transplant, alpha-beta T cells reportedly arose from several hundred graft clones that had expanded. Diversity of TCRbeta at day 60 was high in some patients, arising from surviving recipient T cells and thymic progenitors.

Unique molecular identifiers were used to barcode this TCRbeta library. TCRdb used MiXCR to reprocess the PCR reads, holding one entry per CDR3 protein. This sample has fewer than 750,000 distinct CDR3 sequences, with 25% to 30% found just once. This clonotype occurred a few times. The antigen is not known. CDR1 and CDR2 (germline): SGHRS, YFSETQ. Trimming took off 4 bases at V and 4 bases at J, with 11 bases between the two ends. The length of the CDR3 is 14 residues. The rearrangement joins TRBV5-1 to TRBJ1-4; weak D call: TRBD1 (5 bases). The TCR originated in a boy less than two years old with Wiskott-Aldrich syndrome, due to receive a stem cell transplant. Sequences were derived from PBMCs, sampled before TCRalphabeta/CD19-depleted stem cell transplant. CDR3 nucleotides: TGCGCCAGCAGCCCGGGACGGGGTAATGAAAAACTGTTTTTT. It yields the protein CASSPGRGNEKLFF.